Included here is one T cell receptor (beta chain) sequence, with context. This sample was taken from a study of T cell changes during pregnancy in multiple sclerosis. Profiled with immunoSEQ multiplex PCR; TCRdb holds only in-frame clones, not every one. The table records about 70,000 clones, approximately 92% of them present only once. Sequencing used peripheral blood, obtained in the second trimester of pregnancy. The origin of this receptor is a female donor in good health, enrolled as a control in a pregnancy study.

This chain's CDR3 is CASSLTQTTEQYF. The CDR3 DNA follows: TGTGCCAGCAGCTTAACACAGACCACCGAGCAGTACTTC. The V gene is TRBV7-9, the J gene TRBJ2-7; D remains ambiguous. Germline V gene lookup returns CDR1 SEHNR and CDR2 FQNEAQ (reference sequence). Trimming removed 2 bases at V and 6 bases at J, with 11 bases between. This CDR3 has 13 residues.